This paragraph covers one TCR beta chain sequence. The specificity of this receptor is unknown. No base-level quality is on record; no much larger clone is a single base apart. These data are taken from a study of vaccination and CD4 T cells after COVID-19 (dated by TCRdb to between 2021 and 2024). In terms of the full investigation: Convalescent patients had a positive SARS-CoV-2 result on nasal swab PCR, and of these patients, nine had mild disease and one had severe disease. Post-COVID blood samples were collected from convalescent patients a median of roughly 100 days after diagnosis, with a range of about 30 to 161 days. Control cultures received a CEFX viral epitope pool as the positive control, an HIV-1 Nef peptide pool as the negative control, or no peptide. For stimulating the cultures, overlapping spike peptide pools were used, derived from SARS-CoV-2 as well as from the common cold coronaviruses HCoV-NL63, HCoV-OC43 and HCoV-229E. The time from the second vaccine dose to post-vaccine blood sampling had a median of around 72 days and ranged from about 14 to 250 days. In 10 COVID-19 convalescent patients and a handful of infection-naive healthy vaccine recipients, the spike-specific CD4+ TCR repertoire before mRNA vaccination was compared with the repertoire after mRNA vaccination. Two doses of either the Pfizer-BioNTech BNT162b2 vaccine (n=8) or the Moderna mRNA-1273 vaccine (n=2) were administered to participants. The convalescent cohort comprised six males and four females, including two Hispanic individuals, seven Caucasians, two Asians and one multiracial person. Results the study describes overall, beyond this receptor: The median number of SARS-CoV-2-reactive clonotypes rose from roughly 20 after infection to around 40 after vaccination, but the change was not significant. In convalescent patients, nearly all vaccine-specific clones (304 of 307) were found to be mono-reactive for SARS-CoV-2 spike rather than cross-reactive with common cold coronaviruses. The number of convalescent patients in the study was relatively small, and the study did not examine early timepoints following natural infection. In convalescent patients, a median around 90% of post-vaccine SARS-CoV-2-reactive clones were detected only after vaccination, suggesting vaccine-specific priming.

The germline V gene (reference sequence) yields SEHNR for CDR1 and FQNEAQ for CDR2. From the cysteine up to the phenylalanine, the CDR3 has a length of 16 residues. Only CDR3 DNA remains: 48 bases, in frame from the first base. The junction carries 19 bases between V and J, which are trimmed by 5 bases and 6 bases respectively. Libraries were built with PCR. DNA from cultured CD4+ T cells was subjected to TCR sequencing with the Oncomine TCR Beta short-read assay at the Johns Hopkins FTIC core. The QIAamp micro DNA kit was used to extract genomic DNA from the cultured CD4+ T cells. Oncomine TCR Beta libraries from cultured CD4+ T cells were pooled using unique dual indexes and sequenced on an Illumina iSeq 100. As for how the authors treated the data: Non-productive sequences were removed, and CDR3s not starting with C, not ending with F or W, or shorter than 7 amino acids were discarded. Antigen-specific clonotypes were identified with the MANAFEST web application by comparing peptide-stimulated wells with reference and other culture wells. For a clone to be called positive, the clone needed an FDR below 0.05, an odds ratio above 5, and a productive frequency above 0.1% in at least two of three replicate wells. Cross-reactive clonotypes were defined as significantly expanded in both SARS-CoV-2 spike wells and at least one common cold coronavirus spike condition. Using R version 3.6.1, CDR3 homology was evaluated through Levenshtein distances (stringdist) along with unrooted phylogenetic trees (ape). The public sequencing data were trimmed at Q25 with fastp and processed into clonotypes with MiXCR by TCRdb, which kept only in-frame beta chains. Records with the same CDR3 protein are collapsed into one entry carrying the most frequent genes and DNA. TCRdb, rather than the study authors, made the V and J calls. The sample records about 18,000 distinct CDR3 sequences, under 60% of which are singletons. In total, the top ten clones hold about 7.4% of the sample.

The treatment or condition label of this sample denotes: approximately nine-day PBMC culture with coronavirus spike peptide pools or control peptides (ViraFEST assay). The study used the ViraFEST assay, which expanded antigen-specific T cells with peptide pools and then identified expanded clonotypes by TCR sequencing. The positive SARS-CoV-2 PCR tests of the convalescent patients were dated from March to December 2020, before the Alpha, Beta and Delta variants emerged in the United States. PBMCs were cultured at under 2.5 million per well in IMDM supplemented with around 5.5% human AB serum and about 10 IU/ml IL-2, with 9.5 to 10 ug/ml peptide pools added. Half of the culture medium was replaced with fresh IL-2-containing medium on days 3 and 7. After 10 days of culture, CD4+ T cells were isolated by negative selection with the EasySep CD4+ T cell isolation kit. PBMCs were separated from whole blood using Ficoll-Paque Plus gradient centrifugation and then either used fresh or cryopreserved at -140C. Each culture condition was generally run in triplicate wells.

The sequenced material came from CD4+ T cells from blood, cultured in vitro. The source is a human donor who had recovered from COVID-19. Recombination linked TRBV7-9 to TRBJ2-2; no confident D gene assignment can be made. The DNA sequence reads TGTGCCAGCAGCCCCCTTAGGCTGGCAATCTCCGGGGAGCTGTTTTTT. It codes for CASSPLRLAISGELFF.